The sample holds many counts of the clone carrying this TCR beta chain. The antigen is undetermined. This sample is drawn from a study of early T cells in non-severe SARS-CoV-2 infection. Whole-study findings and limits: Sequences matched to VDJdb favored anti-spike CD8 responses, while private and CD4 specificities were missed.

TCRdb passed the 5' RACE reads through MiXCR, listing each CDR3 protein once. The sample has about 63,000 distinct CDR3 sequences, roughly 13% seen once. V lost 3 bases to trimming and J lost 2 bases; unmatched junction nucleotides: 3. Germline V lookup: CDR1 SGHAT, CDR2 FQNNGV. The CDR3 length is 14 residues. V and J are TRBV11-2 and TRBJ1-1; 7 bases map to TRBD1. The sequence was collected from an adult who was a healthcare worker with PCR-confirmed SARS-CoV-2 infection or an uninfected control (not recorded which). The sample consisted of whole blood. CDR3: CASSLNRGNTEAFF. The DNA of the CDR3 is TGTGCCAGCAGCTTGAACAGGGGCAACACTGAAGCTTTCTTT. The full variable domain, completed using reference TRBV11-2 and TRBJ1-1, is EAGVAQSPRYKIIEKRQSVAFWCNPISGHATLYWYQQILGQGPKLLIQFQNNGVVDDSQLPKDRFSAERLKGVDSTLKIQPAKLEDSAVYLCASSLNRGNTEAFFGQGTRLTVV.